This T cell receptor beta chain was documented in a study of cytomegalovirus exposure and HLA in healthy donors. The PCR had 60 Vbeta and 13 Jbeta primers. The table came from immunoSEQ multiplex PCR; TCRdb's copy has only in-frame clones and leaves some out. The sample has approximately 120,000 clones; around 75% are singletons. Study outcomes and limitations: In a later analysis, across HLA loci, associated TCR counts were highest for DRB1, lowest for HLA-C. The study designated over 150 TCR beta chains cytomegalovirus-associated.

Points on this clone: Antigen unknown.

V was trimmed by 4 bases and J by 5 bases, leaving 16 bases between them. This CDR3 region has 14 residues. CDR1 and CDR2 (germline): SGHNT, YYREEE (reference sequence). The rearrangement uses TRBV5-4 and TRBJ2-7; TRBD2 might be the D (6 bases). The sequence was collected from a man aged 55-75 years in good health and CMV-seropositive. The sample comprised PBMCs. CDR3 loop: CASSPDAGSNEQYF. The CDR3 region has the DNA TGTGCCAGCAGCCCAGATGCGGGGTCAAACGAGCAGTACTTC.